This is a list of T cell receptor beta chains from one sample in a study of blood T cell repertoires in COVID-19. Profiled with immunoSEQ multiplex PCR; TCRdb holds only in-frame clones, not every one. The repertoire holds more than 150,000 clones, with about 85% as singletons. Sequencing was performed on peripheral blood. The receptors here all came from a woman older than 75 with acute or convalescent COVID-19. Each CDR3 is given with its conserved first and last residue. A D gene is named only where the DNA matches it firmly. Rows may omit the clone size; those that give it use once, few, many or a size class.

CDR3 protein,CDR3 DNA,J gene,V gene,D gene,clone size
CASSLYGINQPQHF,TGTGCCAGCAGTTTATATGGCATCAATCAGCCCCAGCATTTT,TRBJ1-5,TRBV27,.,few
CATSDKTAYGYTF,TGTGCCACCAGTGATAAGACAGCCTATGGCTACACCTTC,TRBJ1-2,TRBV24-1,.,.
CASSRGGRANEQFF,TGTGCCAGCAGCCGAGGCGGGAGAGCCAATGAGCAGTTCTTC,TRBJ2-1,TRBV5-5,TRBD2,.
CASSPTGQGSYEQYF,TGCGCCAGCAGCCCTACGGGACAGGGTTCCTACGAGCAGTACTTC,TRBJ2-7,TRBV5-1,TRBD1,few
CASSDPGLAGEQFF,TGTGCCAGCAGCGACCCGGGACTAGCCGGTGAGCAGTTCTTC,TRBJ2-1,TRBV9,TRBD2,.
CASSAPGQRTGGGYTF,TGCGCCAGCAGTGCCCCGGGACAAAGGACCGGCGGTGGCTACACCTTC,TRBJ1-2,TRBV10-2,.,.
CASSQETSGRAYTQYF,TGCGCCAGCAGCCAAGAGACTAGCGGGAGGGCCTATACGCAGTATTTT,TRBJ2-3,TRBV4-1,TRBD2,.
CASSVASGKETQYF,TGTGCCAGCAGCGTAGCGAGCGGGAAAGAGACCCAGTACTTC,TRBJ2-5,TRBV9,TRBD2,.
CASSPRTGSYEQYF,TGTGCCAGCAGCCCAAGAACTGGTTCCTACGAGCAGTACTTC,TRBJ2-7,TRBV11-2,.,.
CASTRDRGNGYTF,TGTGCCAGCACCAGGGACAGGGGGAATGGCTACACCTTC,TRBJ1-2,TRBV6-6,TRBD1,.
CASSDRTGFNSPLHF,TGTGCCAGCAGTGACCGGACAGGGTTCAATTCACCCCTCCACTTT,TRBJ1-6,TRBV6-4,TRBD1,.
CASSLMAGGNTGELFF,TGTGCCAGCAGCCTCATGGCGGGGGGGAACACCGGGGAGCTGTTTTTT,TRBJ2-2,TRBV7-6,TRBD2,.
CASSPDRVGGYTF,TGTGCCAGCTCACCCGACAGGGTGGGTGGCTACACCTTC,TRBJ1-2,TRBV18,TRBD1,.
CAWSALAGRVGELFF,TGTGCCTGGAGTGCTCTAGCGGGGAGGGTCGGGGAGCTGTTTTTT,TRBJ2-2,TRBV30,TRBD2,.
CASSRSREETQYF,TGTGCCAGCAGCCGGTCCCGGGAGGAGACCCAGTACTTC,TRBJ2-5,TRBV5-8,.,once
CASSHTGREVSYEQYF,TGTGCCAGCAGCCATACCGGCAGGGAAGTTTCCTACGAGCAGTACTTC,TRBJ2-7,TRBV3-1/TRBV3-2,.,.
CSVEDPEAGGPVVSDTQYF,TGCAGCGTTGAGGATCCGGAAGCGGGGGGGCCAGTTGTTTCAGATACGCAGTATTTT,TRBJ2-3,TRBV29-1,TRBD2,.
CASASPGGTASKSEAFF,TGCGCCAGCGCCTCCCCGGGAGGGACTGCCAGTAAGTCTGAAGCTTTCTTT,TRBJ1-1,TRBV5-1,.,.
CASSLGQRRNTEAFF,TGCGCCAGCAGCTTGGGGCAGCGCAGGAACACTGAAGCTTTCTTT,TRBJ1-1,TRBV5-1,.,.
CASLYADNTGELFF,TGTGCCAGCCTGTATGCGGATAACACCGGGGAGCTGTTTTTT,TRBJ2-2,TRBV2,.,.